The next 23 T cell receptor beta chains were all read from a single sample in a study of CD8 T cell repertoires and HIV-1 epitope variants. No antigen has been identified for these receptors. The method was immunoSEQ multiplex PCR; TCRdb's version includes in-frame clones alone and lacks a portion of them. The sample lists 4,000 to 6,000 clones; 65% to 75% were seen once. Input material: cultured CD8+ T cells derived from PBMCs. The receptor set was obtained from a male donor with HIV.

V usage is TRBV7-8 and J usage is TRBJ1-4, with TRBD1 matching 9 bases. The CDR3 length is 18 residues. Trimming removed 2 bases from V and 0 bases from J; junction bases left unmatched: 7. Germline V gene data show CDR1 as SGHVS and CDR2 as FQNEAQ. The CDR3 protein is CASSLRDRVTATNEKLFF. CDR3 nucleotides: TGTGCCAGCAGCTTAAGGGACAGGGTAACGGCAACTAATGAAAAACTGTTTTTT.

The chain is built from TRBV5-6 and TRBJ1-5; no clear D gene. Deletions cut 1 base from V and 8 bases from J, with 25 bases between. The CDR3 is made up of 18 amino acids. The germline V gene has CDR1 SGHDT and CDR2 YYEEEE. CDR3 DNA sequence: TGTGCCAGCAGCTTGCTCGTGGAGGTAGGATTGCCTGGTGAGCCCCAGCATTTT. Translation gives CASSLLVEVGLPGEPQHF.

The chain recombines TRBV28 with TRBJ2-2; no clear D. Per germline, CDR1 MDHEN and CDR2 SYDVKM. The V gene lost 3 bases and the J gene lost 4 bases, with 15 bases spanning the gap. This CDR3 region has 16 residues. CDR3 DNA sequence: TGTGCCAGCAGTTTGTGGGCGGAAGGGTCCACCGGGGAGCTGTTTTTT. Translating it yields CASSLWAEGSTGELFF. Supplemented by reference TRBV28 and TRBJ2-2, the full variable domain reads DVKVTQSSRYLVKRTGEKVFLECVQDMDHENMFWYRQDPGLGLRLIYFSYDVKMKEKGDIPEGYSVSREKKERFSLILESASTNQTSMYLCASSLWAEGSTGELFFGEGSRLTVL.

The rearrangement joins TRBV19 to TRBJ1-2, with 7 bases aligning to TRBD1. Germline CDR1 and CDR2: LNHDA and SQIVND (reference sequence). The CDR3 spans 15 residues. The V and J ends lost 4 bases and 5 bases, in that order; junction bases with no gene match: 10. The CDR3 DNA sequence: TGTGCCAGTAGTAACCGGGACAGAAGCATTTATGGCTACACCTTC. Its protein is CASSNRDRSIYGYTF.

This chain uses TRBV28 with TRBJ2-7; a possible D gene is TRBD2 (6 bases). Germline loops: CDR1 MDHEN, CDR2 SYDVKM. The CDR3 consists of 16 residues. V lost 4 bases and J 1 base, leaving 17 bases between the germline ends. The CDR3 loop reads CASSSYYGRGSYEQYF. CDR3 nucleotide sequence: TGTGCCAGCAGTTCCTATTACGGGAGAGGGTCCTACGAGCAGTACTTC.

This clone showed up just once. The J gene is TRBJ2-3, the V gene TRBV9, with 11 positions matching TRBD2. Germline CDR1 and CDR2: SGDLS and YYNGEE. This CDR3 spans 15 amino acids. Trimming cost V 2 bases and J 2 bases; bases outside gene matches: 1. The CDR3 DNA reads as TGTGCCAGCAGCGTTAGCGGGGGGGACACAGATACGCAGTATTTT. It codes for CASSVSGGDTDTQYF.

This clone has only one observation. The chain recombines TRBV5-8 with TRBJ2-1; D might be TRBD2 (5 bases). Germline CDR1 is SGHTS and CDR2 is YDEGEE. The germline V and J ends were trimmed by 10 bases and 7 bases, with 18 bases remaining between them. CDR3 size: 13 residues. CDR3 bases: TGTGCCCAAAGAGGGCCAGGTAGGAATGAGCAGTTCTTC. It translates to CAQRGPGRNEQFF.

This clone was observed a few times. The V call is TRBV28, the J call TRBJ1-1, with D tentatively TRBD1 (6 bases). Germline CDR1 MDHEN, CDR2 SYDVKM. The CDR3 has 13 amino acids. The V end lost 3 bases, the J end lost 4 bases, and 9 bases lay between the germline ends. The CDR3 spells CASSFPTGTEAFF. As DNA, the CDR3 is TGTGCCAGCAGTTTCCCGACAGGCACTGAAGCTTTCTTT.

The CDR3: CASSLDTAGPSTDTQYF. CDR3 coding DNA: TGTGCCAGCAGCTTAGACACGGCGGGACCTAGCACAGATACGCAGTATTTT. The J gene is TRBJ2-3, the V gene TRBV7-9, with D possibly being TRBD2 (6 bases). The CDR3 is 17 amino acids. The germline V gene encodes CDR1 SEHNR and CDR2 FQNEAQ (reference sequence). The V and J ends lost 1 base and 0 bases respectively, with 14 bases between them.

The CDR3 protein is CASSGGQHYGYTF. As DNA, the CDR3 is TGTGCCAGTAGTGGAGGACAGCACTATGGCTACACCTTC. This chain links TRBV19 with TRBJ1-2; tentatively, D is TRBD1 (6 bases). The CDR3 sequence is 13 residues long. Trimming shortened V by 5 bases and J by 3 bases, and 10 bases separated the two germline ends. Germline CDR1 is LNHDA and CDR2 is SQIVND (reference sequence).

This clone came up once. CDR3 in amino acids: CASSLGQGLNNEQFF. The CDR3 DNA reads TGTGCCAGCAGCCTCGGTCAGGGGCTAAACAATGAGCAGTTCTTC. The chain couples TRBV7-9 to TRBJ2-1; tentative D call: TRBD1 (6 bases). V was cut by 5 bases and J by 5 bases, with 16 bases left in between. Germline loops: CDR1 SEHNR, CDR2 FQNEAQ (reference sequence). This CDR3 has 15 amino acids.

This chain links TRBV7-9 with TRBJ2-5; weak D call: TRBD1 (6 bases). This CDR3 spans 15 amino acids. Germline V gives CDR1 SEHNR, CDR2 FQNEAQ (reference sequence). With 1 base removed from V and 2 bases from J, the gap between germline ends came to 11 bases. In nucleotides, the CDR3 is TGTGCCAGCAGCTTAGTCCAGGGGCGACAAGAGACCCAGTACTTC. Its protein product is CASSLVQGRQETQYF.

This chain links TRBV5-6 with TRBJ2-1; TRBD2 is a possible D gene (6 bases). V was shortened by 4 bases and J by 6 bases, with 11 bases between the two germline ends. Germline loops: CDR1 SGHDT, CDR2 YYEEEE. The CDR3 loop spans 13 amino acids. The CDR3 reads CASSPGTANEQFF. The CDR3 region has the DNA TGTGCCAGCAGCCCAGGGACTGCCAATGAGCAGTTCTTC.

This clone was seen a handful of times. The CDR3 sequence is CASSDGQGWWEQYF. The DNA for the CDR3 is TGCGCCAGCAGTGATGGACAGGGGTGGTGGGAGCAGTACTTC. This rearrangement joins TRBV10-1 to TRBJ2-7, with TRBD1 matching 9 bases. The CDR3 loop spans 14 amino acids. Germline V CDR1 and CDR2: WNHNN, SYGVQD (reference sequence). V lost 3 bases and J lost 7; bases outside the gene matches: 7.

The V call is TRBV28, the J call TRBJ2-1; D remains ambiguous. V was trimmed by 3 bases and J by 8 bases, leaving 14 bases between them. CDR1 is MDHEN, CDR2 SYDVKM, per germline. The CDR3 is made up of 14 amino acids. The DNA of the CDR3 is TGTGCCAGCAGTTTGAGCCCCGATAACGATGAGCAGTTCTTC. Encoded protein: CASSLSPDNDEQFF.

This clone was detected only a few times. The genes are TRBV7-2 and TRBJ1-6; D not certain. The V end was cut by 1 base, the J end by 12 bases, with 10 bases between. Germline V lookup: CDR1 SGHTA, CDR2 FQGNSA. The CDR3 is 13 amino acids. The CDR3 reads CASSLGPYGPLHF. DNA of the CDR3: TGTGCCAGCAGCTTAGGCCCTTATGGACCCCTCCACTTT.

This sequence joins TRBV11-2 and TRBJ2-1; weak D call: TRBD1 (5 bases). The CDR3 runs to 15 residues. The V gene lost 1 base and the J gene lost 2 bases, with 9 bases spanning the gap. Looked up from germline, CDR1 is SGHAT and CDR2 is FQNNGV. The DNA of the CDR3 is TGTGCCAGCAGCTTAGCCACAGGAACCTACAATGAGCAGTTCTTC. It translates to CASSLATGTYNEQFF.

This chain links TRBV14 with TRBJ2-7; 12 bases fit TRBD2. CDR1 is SGHDN, CDR2 FVKESK, per germline. Trimming took 0 bases from V and 6 from J; bases not matched to a gene: 6. This CDR3 spans 16 amino acids. The CDR3 nucleotides are TGTGCCAGCAGCCAAGAGAGACCGGGACTAGCGGGCGAGCAGTACTTC. Translation gives CASSQERPGLAGEQYF.

J is TRBJ2-7 and V is TRBV2, with 12 nucleotides matching TRBD2. The CDR3 length is 15 residues. CDR1 is SNHLY and CDR2 is FYNNEI in the germline V gene. Losses at the gene ends were 3 bases for V and 4 bases for J; bases not matched to a gene: 4. The CDR3: CASSDRLAGAYEQYF. The CDR3 DNA sequence: TGTGCCAGCAGTGACCGACTAGCGGGAGCATACGAGCAGTACTTC.

The chain joins TRBV6-6 to TRBJ2-7; D unclear. Deletions cut 0 bases from V and 2 bases from J, with 5 bases between. Germline V gene data show CDR1 as MNHNY and CDR2 as SVGAGI (reference sequence). The CDR3 is 13 amino acids. CDR3 amino acids: CASSYSITYEQYF. CDR3 bases: TGTGCCAGCAGTTACTCAATTACCTACGAGCAGTACTTC.

In its sample, this clone was seen a few times. The chain recombines TRBV18 with TRBJ2-7; no firm D call. Looked up from germline, CDR1 is KGHSH and CDR2 is LQKENI. V lost 0 bases and J lost 2, with 8 bases in between. The CDR3 has 14 residues. CDR3 residues: CASSPPRRPYEQYF. The CDR3 bases are TGTGCCAGCTCACCACCGCGCAGACCCTACGAGCAGTACTTC.

The CDR3 reads CASSLWGTDLGPEAFF. The CDR3, as DNA: TGTGCCAGCAGCTTATGGGGAACGGACTTGGGCCCTGAAGCTTTCTTT. This chain links TRBV7-9 with TRBJ1-1, with D uncertain. Germline CDR1 is SEHNR and CDR2 is FQNEAQ (reference sequence). The V end was cut by 2 bases, the J end by 6 bases, with 19 bases between. The CDR3 totals 16 residues.

V usage is TRBV7-9 and J usage is TRBJ2-5, with D possibly being TRBD2 (5 bases). V lost 4 bases and J lost 2, with 14 bases in between. Germline V gives CDR1 SEHNR, CDR2 FQNEAQ (reference sequence). The CDR3 covers 15 residues. CDR3 sequence reads: CASSSAGIDQETQYF. The CDR3 DNA sequence: TGTGCCAGCAGCTCCGCCGGGATAGATCAAGAGACCCAGTACTTC.